These 20 T cell receptor beta chains share one sample of origin, sequenced in a study of blood T cell repertoires in COVID-19 (TCRdb year 2020). Library method: the immunoSEQ multiplex PCR assay. Entries here come from immuneACCESS through TCRdb and include only in-frame sequences with V and J called. Some clones fail to appear in such tables; in the studies checked, an unresolved V gene covers under half of the shortfall, and the cause of the remainder is unknown. This sample gives under 450,000 clones in total; about 89% of them show up just once. The ten top clones hold 0.8% to 0.9% of the sample. The sample taken for sequencing was PBMCs or T cells enriched from blood (not recorded which). The receptor source for this set is a middle-aged woman who had been exposed to COVID-19.

This chain links TRBV5-1 with TRBJ1-1; weak D call: TRBD1 (6 bases). CDR3 length equals 13 residues. V was cut by 0 bases and J by 7 bases, with 10 bases left in between. Germline V gene data show CDR1 as SGHRS and CDR2 as YFSETQ. The CDR3: CASSLGTEFEAFF. The CDR3 DNA follows: TGCGCCAGCAGCTTGGGGACAGAATTTGAAGCTTTCTTT.

Only a few counts were recorded for this clone. The V and J genes are TRBV21-1 and TRBJ2-7; the D call in the table, TRBD1, was not verified against the DNA. TRBV21-1 is deemed a pseudogene. This CDR3 region has 20 residues. The CDR3 here is CASSNRDSPFALRSYFEQYF. The CDR3 DNA is TGTGCCAGCAGCAACCGGGACAGTCCTTTCGCACTTCGCTCCTACTTCGAGCAGTACTTC.

This sequence joins TRBV19 and TRBJ2-7; a possible D gene is TRBD1 (5 bases). The CDR3 spans 13 residues. Per the germline V gene, CDR1 is LNHDA and CDR2 is SQIVND (reference sequence). The V gene lost 6 bases and the J gene lost 5 bases, with 14 bases spanning the gap. The CDR3 loop is CASRFGSGNEQYF. DNA for the CDR3: TGTGCCAGTAGATTTGGGTCAGGGAACGAGCAGTACTTC.

The V gene is TRBV4-2, the J gene TRBJ2-7; TRBD1 agrees at 9 bases. Germline-derived CDR1 and CDR2 are LGHNA and YNFKEQ. The CDR3 consists of 15 residues. J lost 4 bases, V lost 2 bases, and 6 bases had no gene match. In nucleotides, the CDR3 is TGTGCCAGCAGCCAATCAGGGACAGGGAAATACGAGCAGTACTTC. Its translation: CASSQSGTGKYEQYF.

The rearrangement links TRBV11-2 to TRBJ2-7, with D uncertain. CDR1 SGHAT and CDR2 FQNNGV come from the germline V gene. The CDR3 consists of 15 residues. The V end was cut by 6 bases, the J end by 0 bases, with 15 bases between. This CDR3 reads CASSPTRVPSYEQYF. As DNA, the CDR3 is TGTGCCAGCAGTCCTACCCGGGTCCCCTCCTACGAGCAGTACTTC.

V and J are TRBV28 and TRBJ2-3; D not certain. Trimming stripped 2 bases from V and 1 base from J, with 7 bases between. Germline V gene lookup returns CDR1 MDHEN and CDR2 SYDVKM. The CDR3 sequence is 14 residues long. The CDR3 nucleotides are TGTGCCAGCAGTTTACTTCTACGCACAGATACGCAGTATTTT. Encoded protein: CASSLLLRTDTQYF.

The rearrangement links TRBV10-3 to TRBJ2-5, with 7 bases that match TRBD1. Trimming removed 7 bases from V and 2 bases from J; junction bases left unmatched: 10. The germline CDR1 and CDR2 sequences are ENHRY and SYGVKD. This CDR3 is 15 amino acids long. The CDR3 loop reads CAINLSPGQQETQYF. In DNA, the CDR3 is TGTGCCATCAATCTTTCCCCGGGACAGCAAGAGACCCAGTACTTC.

The CDR3 DNA reads TGCAGTGCTAGTAGAACAGGGAGTGGCTACACCTTC. Translating it yields CSASRTGSGYTF. The chain links TRBV20-1 to TRBJ1-2; weak D call: TRBD1 (6 bases). V gave up 3 bases and J gave up 7 bases, with 12 bases separating them. From germline, CDR1 is DFQATT and CDR2 SNEGSKA (reference sequence). The CDR3 covers 12 residues.

This clone has a single count. The V gene is TRBV6-2 or TRBV6-3, the J gene TRBJ2-5, with 7 nucleotides matching TRBD2. The CDR3 is made up of 16 amino acids. CDR1 is MNHEY and CDR2 is SVGEGT in the germline V gene. J gave up 2 bases and V 6 bases, and 12 bases lay outside the gene matches. The CDR3 protein is CASSFLIRDYQETQYF. The CDR3 DNA follows: TGTGCCAGCAGCTTCCTAATCCGGGACTATCAAGAGACCCAGTACTTC.

The chain combines TRBV9 with TRBJ2-2; 12 bases fit TRBD1. CDR1 is SGDLS and CDR2 is YYNGEE in the germline V gene. V was clipped by 1 base and J by 6 bases; unmatched bases: 1. The length of the CDR3 is 15 residues. CDR3 DNA sequence: TGTGCCAGCAGCGTACGGGACAGGGGGCCCGGGGAGCTGTTTTTT. This sequence encodes CASSVRDRGPGELFF.

V and J are TRBV5-6 and TRBJ2-3; tentatively, D is TRBD2 (5 bases). The ends were cut back, 0 bases at V and 3 bases at J, with 8 bases in the middle. Germline V CDR1 and CDR2: SGHDT, YYEEEE. The CDR3 sequence is 14 residues long. The CDR3 sequence is CASSLGRGTDTQYF. As DNA, the CDR3 is TGTGCCAGCAGCTTGGGTCGGGGTACAGATACGCAGTATTTT. The whole variable domain, filled in from reference TRBV5-6 and TRBJ2-3, reads DAGVTQSPTHLIKTRGQQVTLRCSPKSGHDTVSWYQQALGQGPQFIFQYYEEEERQRGNFPDRFSGHQFPNYSSELNVNALLLGDSALYLCASSLGRGTDTQYFGPGTRLTVL.

The chain uses TRBV7-9 and TRBJ1-4; D might be TRBD1 (6 bases). Germline CDR1 reads SEHNR; CDR2 reads FQNEAQ (reference sequence). Between the trimmed V and J ends, which lost 3 bases and 2 bases, there was a span of 7 bases. This CDR3 has 14 amino acids. Written as DNA, the CDR3 is TGTGCCAGCAGCTTGGGGGCTACTAATGAAAAACTGTTTTTT. Its protein is CASSLGATNEKLFF.

The genes are TRBV5-1 and TRBJ1-2; 12 nucleotides match TRBD1. This CDR3 has 17 residues. Germline assignment: CDR1 SGHRS and CDR2 YFSETQ. With 0 bases clipped from V and 1 base from J, the junction kept 4 bases outside the gene matches. CDR3 sequence: CASSLVGQGAFNYGYTF. The CDR3 bases are TGCGCCAGCAGCTTGGTGGGACAGGGGGCGTTTAACTATGGCTACACCTTC. The complete variable domain, with remaining parts taken from reference TRBV5-1 and TRBJ1-2, reads KAGVTQTPRYLIKTRGQQVTLSCSPISGHRSVSWYQQTPGQGLQFLFEYFSETQRNKGNFPGRFSGRQFSNSRSEMNVSTLELGDSALYLCASSLVGQGAFNYGYTFGSGTRLTVV.

The chain combines TRBV15 with TRBJ1-2, with TRBD1 matching over 9 bases. Germline CDR1 reads LNHNV; CDR2 reads YYDKDF (reference sequence). The length of the CDR3 is 16 residues. J was trimmed by 6 bases and V by 3 bases; bases with no gene match: 11. The CDR3, as DNA: TGTGCCACCAGCAGGGAAACCACCGGGACAGGGAATGGCTACACCTTC. Residues: CATSRETTGTGNGYTF.

This clone has a single count. The V call is TRBV12-3 or TRBV12-4, the J call TRBJ2-7; 8 nucleotides line up with TRBD1. The CDR3 sequence is 13 residues long. V gave up 4 bases and J gave up 6 bases; unmatched junction bases: 5. The CDR3 loop reads CASSWTGPGEQYF. Here the CDR3 DNA reads TGTGCCAGCAGTTGGACAGGGCCTGGCGAGCAGTACTTC.

This clone has just one count. The chain is built from TRBV5-1 and TRBJ1-1, with 9 bases identical to TRBD1. Germline CDR1 is SGHRS and CDR2 is YFSETQ. V shed 3 bases and J 6 bases; nucleotides not matched to a gene: 9. The CDR3 contains 15 residues. The CDR3 DNA is TGCGCCAGCAGCTATAATACAGGGGGCTTGCCTGAAGCTTTCTTT. Translating it yields CASSYNTGGLPEAFF.

This clone was recorded a few times. This chain uses TRBV7-9 with TRBJ2-1, with 9 bases lining up with TRBD2. There are 14 residues in the CDR3. Unmatched junction bases numbered 5, after V lost 6 bases and J lost 5 bases. CDR1 is SEHNR, CDR2 FQNEAQ, per germline (reference sequence). The CDR3 sequence is CASRAGGWDNEQFF. Here the CDR3 DNA reads TGTGCCAGCAGAGCGGGAGGTTGGGACAATGAGCAGTTCTTC.

The V gene is TRBV30, the J gene TRBJ1-4; 8 bases line up with TRBD1. V lost 0 bases to trimming and J lost 3 bases; unmatched junction nucleotides: 9. This CDR3 comprises 17 residues. Germline V gives CDR1 GTSNPN, CDR2 SVGIG (reference sequence). The CDR3 is CAWSVPWGQDPNEKLFF. The DNA for the CDR3 is TGTGCCTGGAGTGTACCCTGGGGACAGGACCCTAATGAAAAACTGTTTTTT.

This rearrangement joins TRBV9 to TRBJ1-3; the D is unclear. CDR1 SGDLS and CDR2 YYNGEE come from the germline V gene. The CDR3 covers 16 residues. V dropped 3 bases and J dropped 0 bases, with 13 bases sitting between them. This CDR3 reads CASSEFTRSSGNTIYF. Written as DNA, the CDR3 is TGTGCCAGCAGCGAGTTCACTAGGAGCTCTGGAAACACCATATATTTT.

The chain recombines TRBV4-1 with TRBJ1-2; D gene unclear. V was cut by 1 base and J by 4 bases, with 7 bases left in between. The CDR3 sequence is 13 residues long. Germline V gene lookup returns CDR1 MGHRA and CDR2 YSYEKL. The DNA for the CDR3 is TGCGCCAGCAGCCAAGTTTTCTTCTATGGCTACACCTTC. This encodes CASSQVFFYGYTF.